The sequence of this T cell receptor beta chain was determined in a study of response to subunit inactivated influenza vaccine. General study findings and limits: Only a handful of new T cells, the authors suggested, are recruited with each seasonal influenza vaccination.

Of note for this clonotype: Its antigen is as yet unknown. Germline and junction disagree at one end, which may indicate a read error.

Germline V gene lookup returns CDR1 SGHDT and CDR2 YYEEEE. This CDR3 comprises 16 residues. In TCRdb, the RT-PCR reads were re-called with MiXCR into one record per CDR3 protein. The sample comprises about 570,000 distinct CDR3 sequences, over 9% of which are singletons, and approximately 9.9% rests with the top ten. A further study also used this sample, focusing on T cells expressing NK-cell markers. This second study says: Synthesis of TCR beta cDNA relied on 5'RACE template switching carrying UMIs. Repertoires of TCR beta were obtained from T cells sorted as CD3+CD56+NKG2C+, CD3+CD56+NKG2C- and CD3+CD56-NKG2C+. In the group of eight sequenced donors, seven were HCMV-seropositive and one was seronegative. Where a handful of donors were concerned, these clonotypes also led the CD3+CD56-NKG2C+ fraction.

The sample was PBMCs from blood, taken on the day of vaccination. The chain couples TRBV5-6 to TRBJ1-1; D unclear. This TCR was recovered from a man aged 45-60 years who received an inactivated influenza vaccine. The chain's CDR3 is CASSFEGGTLLSVALF. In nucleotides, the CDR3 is TGTGCCAGCAGCTTTGAAGGTGGAACGCTTCTATCTGTAGCTCTCTTT.